The next 3 T cell receptor beta chains were all read from a single sample in a study of response to subunit inactivated influenza vaccine. TCRdb fed the RT-PCR reads into MiXCR, producing one record per CDR3 protein. The table includes over 150,000 distinct CDR3 sequences, about a tenth detected once. The source was non-naive T cells sorted from PBMCs, collected about 40 days after vaccination. The receptor source for this set is a man aged 50 or older who received an inactivated influenza vaccine.

Ten or more counts support this clonotype. This chain connects TRBV6-2 or TRBV6-3 to TRBJ2-1; 7 bases agree with TRBD2. V lost 5 bases to trimming and J lost 3 bases; unmatched junction nucleotides: 10. Germline V gene data show CDR1 as MNHEY and CDR2 as SVGEGT. This CDR3 contains 16 residues. CDR3 residues: CASSRAGVRVYNEQFF. Written as DNA, the CDR3 is TGTGCCAGCAGTCGGGCGGGAGTGCGCGTCTACAATGAGCAGTTCTTC.

This clonotype has only a few counts. This sequence joins TRBV14 and TRBJ2-7; D unresolved. The germline V gene has CDR1 SGHDN and CDR2 FVKESK. The CDR3 contains 13 residues. V was trimmed by 9 bases and J by 1 base, leaving 13 bases between them. The CDR3 spells CASRRAGSYEQYF. The CDR3 region has the DNA TGTGCCAGTCGTAGGGCAGGATCCTACGAGCAGTACTTC.

This chain uses TRBV14 with TRBJ2-1; no reliable D call. V shed 4 bases and J shed 6 bases, with 16 bases lying between them. Germline lookup yields CDR1 SGHDN and CDR2 FVKESK. The CDR3 length is 15 residues. The CDR3 coding sequence is TGTGCCAGCAGCCCCAAAAGTGGACGGCTCAATGAGCAGTTCTTC. Protein: CASSPKSGRLNEQFF.